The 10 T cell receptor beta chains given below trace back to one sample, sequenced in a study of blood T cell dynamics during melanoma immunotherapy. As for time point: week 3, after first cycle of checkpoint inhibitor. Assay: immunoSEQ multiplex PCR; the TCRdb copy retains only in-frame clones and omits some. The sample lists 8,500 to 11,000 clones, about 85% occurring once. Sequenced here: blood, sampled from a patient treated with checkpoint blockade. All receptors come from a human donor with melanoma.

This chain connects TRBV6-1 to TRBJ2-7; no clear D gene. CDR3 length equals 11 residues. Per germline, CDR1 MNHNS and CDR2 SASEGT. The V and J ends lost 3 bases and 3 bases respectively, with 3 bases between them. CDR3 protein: CASSEYYEQYF. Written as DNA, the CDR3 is TGTGCCAGCAGTGAGTACTACGAGCAGTACTTC.

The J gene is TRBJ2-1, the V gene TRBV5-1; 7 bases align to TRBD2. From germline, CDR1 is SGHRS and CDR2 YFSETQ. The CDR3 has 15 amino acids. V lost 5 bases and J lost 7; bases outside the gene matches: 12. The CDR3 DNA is TGCGCCAGCAGGCCTGAAGGCGGGAGATTAAATGAGCAGTTCTTC. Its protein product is CASRPEGGRLNEQFF.

Here the CDR3 DNA reads TGTGCCTGGAGGCGACTCCCCCAGGGGCCATTGTGGAACGCCTACAATGAGCAGTTCTTC. Residues: CAWRRLPQGPLWNAYNEQFF. The chain is built from TRBV30 and TRBJ2-1; possible D gene TRBD1, 6 bases. Germline CDR1 and CDR2: GTSNPN and SVGIG (reference sequence). The CDR3 extends over 20 amino acids. The V end was cut by 3 bases, the J end by 2 bases, with 29 bases between.

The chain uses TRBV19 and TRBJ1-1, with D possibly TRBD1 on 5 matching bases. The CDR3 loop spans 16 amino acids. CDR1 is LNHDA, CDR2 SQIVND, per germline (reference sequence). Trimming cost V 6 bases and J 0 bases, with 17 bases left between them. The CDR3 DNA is TGTGCCAGTAGACTGACCCCAGGGAACGTGAACACTGAAGCTTTCTTT. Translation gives CASRLTPGNVNTEAFF.

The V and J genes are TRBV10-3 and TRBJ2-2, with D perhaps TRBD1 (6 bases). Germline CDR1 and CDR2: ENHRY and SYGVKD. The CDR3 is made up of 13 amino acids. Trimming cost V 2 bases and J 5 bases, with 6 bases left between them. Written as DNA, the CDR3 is TGTGCCATCAGTGAGACAGGGACCGGGGAGCTGTTTTTT. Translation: CAISETGTGELFF.

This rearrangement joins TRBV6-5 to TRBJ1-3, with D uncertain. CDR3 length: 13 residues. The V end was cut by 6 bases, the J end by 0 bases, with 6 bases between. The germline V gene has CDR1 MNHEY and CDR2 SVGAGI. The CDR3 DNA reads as TGTGCCAGCAGCGAAAGCTCTGGAAACACCATATATTTT. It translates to CASSESSGNTIYF.

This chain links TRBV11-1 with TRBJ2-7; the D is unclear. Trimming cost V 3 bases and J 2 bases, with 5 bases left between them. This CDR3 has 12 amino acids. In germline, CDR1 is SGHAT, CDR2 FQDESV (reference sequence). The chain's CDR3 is CASSFNTYEQYF. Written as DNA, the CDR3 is TGTGCCAGCAGCTTTAATACCTACGAGCAGTACTTC.

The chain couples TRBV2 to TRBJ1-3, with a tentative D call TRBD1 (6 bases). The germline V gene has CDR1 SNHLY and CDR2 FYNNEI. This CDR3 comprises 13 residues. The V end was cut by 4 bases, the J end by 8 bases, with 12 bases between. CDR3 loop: CASSGGRYDTIYF. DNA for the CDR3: TGTGCCAGCAGTGGGGGGCGTTATGACACCATATATTTT. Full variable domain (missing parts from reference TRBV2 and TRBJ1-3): EPEVTQTPSHQVTQMGQEVILRCVPISNHLYFYWYRQILGQKVEFLVSFYNNEISEKSEIFDDQFSVERPDGSNFTLKIRSTKLEDSAMYFCASSGGRYDTIYFGEGSWLTVV.

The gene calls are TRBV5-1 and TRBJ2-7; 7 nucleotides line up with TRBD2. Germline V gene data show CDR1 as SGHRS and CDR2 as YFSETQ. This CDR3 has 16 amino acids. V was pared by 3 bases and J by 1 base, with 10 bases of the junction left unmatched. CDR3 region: CASSWAPGLSSYEQYF. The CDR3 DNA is TGCGCCAGCAGCTGGGCACCGGGACTATCGTCCTACGAGCAGTACTTC.

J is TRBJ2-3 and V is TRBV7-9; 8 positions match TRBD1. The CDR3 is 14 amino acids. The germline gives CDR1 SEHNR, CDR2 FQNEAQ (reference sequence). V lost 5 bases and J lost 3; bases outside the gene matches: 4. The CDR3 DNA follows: TGTGCCAGCAGCCGGGACAGGTTGACAGATACGCAGTATTTT. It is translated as CASSRDRLTDTQYF.